This T cell receptor (beta chain) was profiled in a study of blood T cells in healthy people across ages. This clonotype has a handful of counts. Using a J-beta primer mix together with a sample-barcoded 5' primer, a second PCR was run for roughly 7 to 12 cycles. TCRdb redid the calling of the 5' RACE reads with MiXCR, one entry per CDR3 protein. The sample lists about 630,000 distinct CDR3 sequences, over 20% seen once, with roughly 3.9% in the top ten. The germline gives CDR1 SQVTM, CDR2 ANQGSEA. Trimming shortened V by 7 bases and J by 7 bases, and 23 bases separated the two germline ends. The CDR3 spans 15 residues.

The source material was blood. This TCR was sampled from an older man in good health. The chain employs TRBV29-1 and TRBJ2-1; possibly TRBD1 for D (6 bases). In nucleotides, the CDR3 is TGCAGCGCCGTGGGGGCAGGTAGCCCCTCAAATGAGCAGTTCTTC. Residues: CSAVGAGSPSNEQFF.